Listed below are T cell receptor beta chains from one sample, sequenced in a study of cytomegalovirus exposure and HLA in healthy donors. Data came from immunoSEQ multiplex PCR; TCRdb stores just in-frame clones and leaves some out. The sample holds 150,000 or so clones; 77% are singletons and the top ten take 3.5% to 5%. Sequenced: PBMCs. These receptors originate from a male donor in good health and CMV-seronegative. The CDR3 runs from the conserved cysteine through the conserved F or W. The order of the fields is J gene, V gene, CDR3 length, CDR3 protein.

j_gene: TRBJ2-1
v_gene: TRBV7-7
len: 17
CDR3aa: CASSLGGGRGRIDEQFF

j_gene: TRBJ1-1
v_gene: TRBV19
len: 12
CDR3aa: CASRWSGAEAFF

j_gene: TRBJ2-7
v_gene: TRBV9
len: 14
CDR3aa: CASSQTSGSYEQYF

j_gene: TRBJ1-4
v_gene: TRBV18
len: 15
CDR3aa: CASSPIQGAYEKLFF

j_gene: TRBJ1-6
v_gene: TRBV7-9
len: 15
CDR3aa: CASSLDSLPDSPLHF

j_gene: TRBJ2-3
v_gene: TRBV18
len: 18
CDR3aa: CASSPRLAGGLSTDTQYF

j_gene: TRBJ2-3
v_gene: TRBV11-2
len: 14
CDR3aa: CASSSGTSSDTQYF

j_gene: TRBJ2-2
v_gene: TRBV27
len: 15
CDR3aa: CASTIGGGGPGELFF

j_gene: TRBJ2-3
v_gene: TRBV7-6
len: 14
CDR3aa: CASSFSQGVDTQYF

j_gene: TRBJ1-1
v_gene: TRBV5-5
len: 13
CDR3aa: CASSWDSRTEAFF

j_gene: TRBJ2-7
v_gene: TRBV10-1
len: 14
CDR3aa: CASSETRTGFEQYF

j_gene: TRBJ1-4
v_gene: TRBV6-5
len: 15
CDR3aa: CASSSNLGSYGKLFF

j_gene: TRBJ1-1
v_gene: TRBV6-1
len: 12
CDR3aa: CASSTANTEAFF

j_gene: TRBJ2-5
v_gene: TRBV29-1
len: 11
CDR3aa: CSARLGETQYF

j_gene: TRBJ1-1
v_gene: TRBV23-1
len: 15
CDR3aa: CASNRRGSPNTEAFF

j_gene: NA
v_gene: TRBV18
len: 16
CDR3aa: CASSPPKIAGGGEQYF

j_gene: TRBJ1-4
v_gene: TRBV5-1
len: 13
CDR3aa: CASRNRGNEKLFF

j_gene: TRBJ2-3
v_gene: TRBV5-5
len: 13
CDR3aa: CASSLGGADTQYF

j_gene: TRBJ1-1
v_gene: TRBV7-9
len: 15
CDR3aa: CASNSPRVLNTEAFF

j_gene: TRBJ2-5
v_gene: TRBV28
len: 15
CDR3aa: CASSSTGVPSETQYF